This T cell receptor beta chain was profiled in a study of blood T cell repertoires in COVID-19. Study context: Collection of acute and convalescent COVID-19 samples took place in the United States, Italy and Spain.

Produced via immunoSEQ multiplex PCR; TCRdb's table is partial and in-frame only. In the table there are about 280,000 clones, around 88% of which are singletons. CDR1 LNHNV and CDR2 YYDKDF come from the germline V gene (reference sequence). Trimming at V came to 11 bases and at J to 4 bases, leaving 6 bases not matched to a gene. The CDR3 is 14 residues long. The receptor was isolated from a middle-aged man with acute or convalescent COVID-19. The chain combines TRBV15 with TRBJ2-2; 11 bases are shared with TRBD1. Specimen: peripheral blood. As DNA, the CDR3 is TGTGCCGCCACCGGGACAGGGGGCACCGGGGAGCTGTTTTTT. This gives the protein CAATGTGGTGELFF.